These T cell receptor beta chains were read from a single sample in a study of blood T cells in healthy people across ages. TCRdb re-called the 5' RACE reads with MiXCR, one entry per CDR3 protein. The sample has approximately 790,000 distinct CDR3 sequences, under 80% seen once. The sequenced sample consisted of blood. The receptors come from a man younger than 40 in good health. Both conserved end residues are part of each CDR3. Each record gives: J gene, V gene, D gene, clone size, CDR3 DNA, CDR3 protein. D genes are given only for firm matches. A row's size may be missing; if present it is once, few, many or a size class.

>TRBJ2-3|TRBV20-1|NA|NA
TGCAGTGCTTTTGATACGCAGTATTTT
CSAFDTQYF
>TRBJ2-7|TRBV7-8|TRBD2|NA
TGTGCCAGCAGCGGGACTAGCGGGAGAAAGTACGAGCAGTACTTC
CASSGTSGRKYEQYF
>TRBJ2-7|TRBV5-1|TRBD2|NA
TGCGCCAGCAGCAATACTAGCGGCCCCTACGAGCAGTACTTC
CASSNTSGPYEQYF
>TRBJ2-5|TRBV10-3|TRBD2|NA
TGTGCCATCAGTGAGTCGAGAGCGGGGAGAGAGACCCAGTACTTC
CAISESRAGRETQYF
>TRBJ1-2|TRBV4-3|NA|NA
TGCGCCAGCAGCCAAGAAGCGAATTTTAACTATGGCTACACCTTC
CASSQEANFNYGYTF
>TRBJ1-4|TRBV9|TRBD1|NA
TGTGCCAGCAGCGCACCCCACAGGGGGCTATGGGGAAAACTGTTTTTT
CASSAPHRGLWGKLFF
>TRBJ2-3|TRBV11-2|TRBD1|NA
TGTGCCAGCAGCCGACAGGGGAGGAACACAGATACGCAGTATTTT
CASSRQGRNTDTQYF
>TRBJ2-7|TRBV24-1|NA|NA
TGTGCCACCAGTGATGGTAACGAGCAGTACTTC
CATSDGNEQYF
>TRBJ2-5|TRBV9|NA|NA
TGTGCCAGCAGCGTGTCGGGACCCCAAGAGACCCAGTACTTC
CASSVSGPQETQYF
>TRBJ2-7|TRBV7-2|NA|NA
TGTGCCAGCAGCACCACGACGCCGCCCTACGAGCAGTACTTC
CASSTTTPPYEQYF
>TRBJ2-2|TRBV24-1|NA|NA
TGTGCCACCTCCAAACAGGGAGCCGGGGAGCTGTTTTTT
CATSKQGAGELFF
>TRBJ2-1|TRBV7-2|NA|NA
TGTGCCAGCAGCTTAGCGTCTGGGCAAATCTACAATGAGCAGTTCTTC
CASSLASGQIYNEQFF
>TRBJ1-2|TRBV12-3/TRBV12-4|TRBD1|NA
TGTGCCAGCAGCTGGGGACAGGCGGGGTATGGCTACACCTTC
CASSWGQAGYGYTF
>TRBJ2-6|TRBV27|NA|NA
TGTGCCAGCAGTATAACCCGTAGGGCGAGCTCTGGGGCCAACGTCCTGACTTTC
CASSITRRASSGANVLTF
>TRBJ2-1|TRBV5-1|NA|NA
TGCGCCAGCAGCCTCACCCTACAGGGAGCCCTGCTCAATGAGCAGTTCTTC
CASSLTLQGALLNEQFF
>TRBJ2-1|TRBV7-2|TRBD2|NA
TGTGCCAGCAGCTTATCTTTAGCGGGGGGGTTAATCTACAATGAGCAGTTCTTC
CASSLSLAGGLIYNEQFF
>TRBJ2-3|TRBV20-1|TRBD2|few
TGCAGTGCCCCCGAACTAGCGGGGATTAGCACAGATACGCAGTATTTT
CSAPELAGISTDTQYF
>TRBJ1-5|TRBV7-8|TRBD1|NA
TGTGCCAGCAGCTCTGGCAACAGGGGGAACCAGCCCCAGCATTTT
CASSSGNRGNQPQHF
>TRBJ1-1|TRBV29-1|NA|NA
TGCAGCATTACCTCATGGACCGGGAGCACTGAAGCTTTCTTT
CSITSWTGSTEAFF
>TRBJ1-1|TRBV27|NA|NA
TGTGCCAGCAGCCCTCCGCCAGGCTACACTGAAGCTTTCTTT
CASSPPPGYTEAFF
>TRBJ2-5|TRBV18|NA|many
TGTGCCAGCTCACGCTATGCGGCAGGGCGAGAGACCCAGTACTTC
CASSRYAAGRETQYF
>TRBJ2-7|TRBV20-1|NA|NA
TGCAGTGCTGAAACGGGAGAAACAACGACGAAGTACTTC
CSAETGETTTKYF
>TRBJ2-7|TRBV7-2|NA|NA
TGTGCCAGCAGCTTCGGGACGCCGCTCTCCTACGAGCAGTACTTC
CASSFGTPLSYEQYF
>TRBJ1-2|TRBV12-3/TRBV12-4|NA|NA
TGTGTCAGCACCGCAGGACAGCACTATGGCTACACCTTC
CVSTAGQHYGYTF
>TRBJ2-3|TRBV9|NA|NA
TGTGCCAGCAGCACAGCGACCCGGGCAGATACGCAGTATTTT
CASSTATRADTQYF
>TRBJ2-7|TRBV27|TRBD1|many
TGTGCCAGCAGCCCCTTCCAGGGACAGGGTAACGAGCAGTACTTC
CASSPFQGQGNEQYF
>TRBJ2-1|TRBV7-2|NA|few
TGTGCCAGCAGCTCCCTCGGCTCTCGGGGTAATGAGCAGTTCTTC
CASSSLGSRGNEQFF
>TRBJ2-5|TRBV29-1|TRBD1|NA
TGCAGCGTCTCCCTAGACAGGGGGCGTTGGGAGACCCAGTACTTC
CSVSLDRGRWETQYF
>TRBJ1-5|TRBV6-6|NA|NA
TGTGCCAGCAGTTATAACCGGGGCCGAGATCAGCCCCAGCATTTT
CASSYNRGRDQPQHF